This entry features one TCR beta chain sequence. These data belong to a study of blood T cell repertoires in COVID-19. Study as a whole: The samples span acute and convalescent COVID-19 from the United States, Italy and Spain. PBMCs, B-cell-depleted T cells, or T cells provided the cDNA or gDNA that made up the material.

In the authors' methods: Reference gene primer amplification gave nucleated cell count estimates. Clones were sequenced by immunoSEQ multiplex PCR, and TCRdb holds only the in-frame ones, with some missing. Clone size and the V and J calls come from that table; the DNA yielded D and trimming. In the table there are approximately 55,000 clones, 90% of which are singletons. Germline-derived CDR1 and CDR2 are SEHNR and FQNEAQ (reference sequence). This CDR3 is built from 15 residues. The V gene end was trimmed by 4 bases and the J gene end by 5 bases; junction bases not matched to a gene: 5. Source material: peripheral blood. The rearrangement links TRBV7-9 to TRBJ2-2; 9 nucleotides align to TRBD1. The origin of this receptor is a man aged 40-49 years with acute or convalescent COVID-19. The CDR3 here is CASSSGQGGTGELFF. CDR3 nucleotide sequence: TGTGCCAGCAGCTCGGGACAGGGTGGGACCGGGGAGCTGTTTTTT.